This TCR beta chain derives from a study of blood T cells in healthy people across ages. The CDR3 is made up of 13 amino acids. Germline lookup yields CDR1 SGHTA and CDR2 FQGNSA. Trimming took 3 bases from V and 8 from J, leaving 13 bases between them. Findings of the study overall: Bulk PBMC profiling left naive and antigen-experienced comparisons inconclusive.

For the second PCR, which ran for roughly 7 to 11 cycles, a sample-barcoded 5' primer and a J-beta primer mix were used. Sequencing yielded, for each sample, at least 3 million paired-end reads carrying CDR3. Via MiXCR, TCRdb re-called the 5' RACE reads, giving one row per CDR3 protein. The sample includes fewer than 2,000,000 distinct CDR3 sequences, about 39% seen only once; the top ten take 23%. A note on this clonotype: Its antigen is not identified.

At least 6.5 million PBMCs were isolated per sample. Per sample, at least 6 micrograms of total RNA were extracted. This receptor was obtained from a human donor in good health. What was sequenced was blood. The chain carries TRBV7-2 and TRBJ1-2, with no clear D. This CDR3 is CASSLNPLWGYTF. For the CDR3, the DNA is TGTGCCAGCAGCTTGAACCCCCTCTGGGGCTACACCTTC. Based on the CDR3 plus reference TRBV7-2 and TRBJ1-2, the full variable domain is GAGVSQSPSNKVTEKGKDVELRCDPISGHTALYWYRQSLGQGLEFLIYFQGNSAPDKSGLPSDRFSAERTGGSVSTLTIQRTQQEDSAVYLCASSLNPLWGYTFGSGTRLTVV.